What follows is one TCR beta chain and its context. This clonotype was counted many times. Its antigen has not been determined. No much larger clonotype is one base removed from it; base qualities were not supplied. The entry originates in a study of regulatory T cells in long-lasting Graves disease (dated by TCRdb to about 2021). About the investigation overall: Newly diagnosed Graves' disease patients had taken antithyroid drugs for less than 3 months. Patients with persistent Graves' disease were compared with patients with newly diagnosed Graves' disease using TCR sequencing and RNA sequencing of peripheral blood. The study was conducted in China and was registered as a clinical trial. A total of around 33 samples were covered by TCR sequencing, comprising approximately 13 persistent and 20 or so newly diagnosed Graves' disease patients. Study-level results and caveats: Sequencing and analysis were limited to the TCR beta chain. Lower TCR Shannon entropy and fewer highly expanded clones were observed in persistent Graves' disease patients than in newly diagnosed patients, which suggested clonal expansion. More public clonotypes were shared among persistent patients (about 2,800) than among newly diagnosed patients (more than 900). Peripheral blood alone was examined, since thyroid tissue, which constituted the primary lesion, could not be accessed. As a limitation, the authors acknowledged that the small sample size may reduce accuracy.

The time point label, read with the paper, signifies: newly diagnosed GD, antithyroid drugs for less than 3 months. For both TCR sequencing and RNA sequencing, RNA was extracted from PBMCs using TRIzol. The diagnosis of Graves' disease was made according to American Thyroid Association guidelines. Patients for the study were recruited at an endocrinology department in Xi'an, China. From each patient, around 9 milliliters of peripheral blood was collected into an EDTA anticoagulant tube. PBMCs were isolated by Ficoll Paque Plus density gradient separation without further T cell sorting. An Agilent 2100 Bioanalyzer and agarose gel were used to check RNA quality, while a NanoDrop 2000 measured RNA concentration. Receptor amplification or capture employed multiplex PCR. Sequencer: Illumina HiSeq 4000. To build TCR beta libraries, CDR3 regions were amplified by Arm-PCR using iRepertoire HTBI primers. PCR products were gel purified before sequencing. The original methods were these. Across samples, about 63 TRBV and 14 TRBJ segments were identified and used for gene usage analysis of CDR3 amino acid clonotypes. COPE and FqMerger were used to merge filtered high-quality paired reads into contigs. BLAST was used to align contigs to IMGT TRBV, TRBD and TRBJ reference genes, with CDR3 defined following IMGT. Highly expanded clones were defined as clonotypes with a frequency above 0.1%. Shannon entropy was used to measure repertoire diversity, and the Gini coefficient was used to measure V-J evenness. Public clonotypes were defined as clonotypes shared by more than one individual. In-frame beta chains were kept once TCRdb had trimmed the public reads at Q25 with fastp and called clones with MiXCR. Rows matching on CDR3 protein sequence are summarized as one entry with the most common DNA and genes. Here the V and J calls rest on TCRdb's processing, not on the authors' analysis. Within this sample are approximately 310,000 distinct CDR3 sequences, with 18% of them counted one time only. Jointly, the top ten make up 35% to 45% of the sample.

The receptor was isolated from a female donor with Graves disease. Sample: peripheral blood mononuclear cells (PBMCs), taken at new diagnosis, from a patient treated with antithyroid drugs.

Here is the DNA: TGTGCCAGTAGTATAGGAACTAGCGGGTCGTACAATGAGCAGTTCTTC. It specifies CASSIGTSGSYNEQFF. The sequence joins TRBV19 to TRBJ2-1; 9 bases in the junction line up with TRBD2. V is trimmed back by 1 base and J by 4 bases, and the junction contains 5 bases that no gene match accounts for. Per the germline V gene (reference sequence), LNHDA is the CDR1 and SQIVND is the CDR2. Spanning cysteine to phenylalanine, the CDR3 consists of 16 amino acids. Only the CDR3 DNA is retained, 48 bases long and in frame from the first base.